Sequencing of this T cell receptor (beta chain) was carried out in a study of T-cell reconstitution after alpha-beta-depleted transplantation in children. Germline loops: CDR1 DFQATT, CDR2 SNEGSKA (reference sequence). There are 13 residues in the CDR3. Trimming cost V 3 bases and J 2 bases, with 8 bases left between them. This clonotype was seen only a few times. During its preparation, the TCRbeta library received unique molecular identifiers. MiXCR, run by TCRdb on the PCR reads, gives a single entry per CDR3 protein. The table has roughly 500,000 distinct CDR3 sequences, around 18% seen once; the top ten hold roughly 3.3%.

The sequencing used PBMCs from the stem cell graft donor, collected from the stem cell graft. The origin of this receptor is a human donor who donated a stem cell graft to a child with acute lymphoblastic leukemia. V is TRBV20-1 and J is TRBJ1-5, with D unresolved. The CDR3 loop reads CSARESGNQPQHF. DNA for the CDR3: TGCAGTGCTAGGGAATCGGGCAATCAGCCCCAGCATTTT.